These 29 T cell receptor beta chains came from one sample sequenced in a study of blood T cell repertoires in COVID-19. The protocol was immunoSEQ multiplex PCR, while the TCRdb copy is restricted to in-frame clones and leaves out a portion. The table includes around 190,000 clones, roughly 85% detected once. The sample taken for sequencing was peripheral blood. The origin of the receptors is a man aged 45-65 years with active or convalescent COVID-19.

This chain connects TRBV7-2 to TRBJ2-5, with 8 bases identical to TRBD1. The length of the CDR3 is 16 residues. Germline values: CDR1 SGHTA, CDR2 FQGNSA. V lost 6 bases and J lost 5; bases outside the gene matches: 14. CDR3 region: CASRPEGQGAWETQYF. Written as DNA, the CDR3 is TGTGCCAGCAGACCCGAGGGGCAGGGGGCCTGGGAGACCCAGTACTTC. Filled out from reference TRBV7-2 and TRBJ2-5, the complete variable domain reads GAGVSQSPSNKVTEKGKDVELRCDPISGHTALYWYRQSLGQGLEFLIYFQGNSAPDKSGLPSDRFSAERTGGSVSTLTIQRTQQEDSAVYLCASRPEGQGAWETQYFGPGTRLLVL.

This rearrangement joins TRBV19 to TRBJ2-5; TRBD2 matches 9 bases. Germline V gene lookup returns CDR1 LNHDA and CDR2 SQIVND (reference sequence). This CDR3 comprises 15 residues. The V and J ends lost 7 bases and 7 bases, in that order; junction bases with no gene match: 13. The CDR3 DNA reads TGTGCCAGTACATGGGGGACTAGCATCCGAGGGACCCAGTACTTC. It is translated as CASTWGTSIRGTQYF.

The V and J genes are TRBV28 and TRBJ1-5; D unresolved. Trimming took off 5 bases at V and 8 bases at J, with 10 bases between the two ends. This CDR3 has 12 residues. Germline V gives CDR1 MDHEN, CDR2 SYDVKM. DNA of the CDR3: TGTGCCAGCAGTCCCCAGATCAAGCCCCAGCATTTT. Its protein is CASSPQIKPQHF.

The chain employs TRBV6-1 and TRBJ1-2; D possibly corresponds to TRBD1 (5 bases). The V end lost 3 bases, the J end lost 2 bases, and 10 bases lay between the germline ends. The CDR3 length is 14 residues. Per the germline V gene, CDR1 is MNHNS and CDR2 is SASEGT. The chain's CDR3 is CASSDGTRNYGYTF. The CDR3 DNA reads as TGTGCCAGCAGTGACGGGACTAGAAACTATGGCTACACCTTC.

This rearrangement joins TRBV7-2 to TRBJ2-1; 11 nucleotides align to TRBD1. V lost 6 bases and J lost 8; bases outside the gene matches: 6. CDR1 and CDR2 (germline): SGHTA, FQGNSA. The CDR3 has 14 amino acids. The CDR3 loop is CASRDRGQFDEQFF. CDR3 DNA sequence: TGTGCCAGCAGGGACAGGGGGCAGTTCGATGAGCAGTTCTTC.

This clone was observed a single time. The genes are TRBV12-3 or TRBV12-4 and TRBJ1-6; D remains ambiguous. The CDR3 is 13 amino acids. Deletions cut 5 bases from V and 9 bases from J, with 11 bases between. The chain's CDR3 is CASSREWGSPLHF. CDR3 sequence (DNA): TGTGCCAGCAGTAGGGAGTGGGGTTCACCCCTCCACTTT.

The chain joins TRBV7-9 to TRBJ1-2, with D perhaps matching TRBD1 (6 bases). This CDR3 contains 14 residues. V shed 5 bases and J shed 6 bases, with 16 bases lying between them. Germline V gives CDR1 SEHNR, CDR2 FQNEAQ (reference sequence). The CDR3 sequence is CASSVNRDSDGYTF. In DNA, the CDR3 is TGTGCCAGCAGCGTTAACAGGGATTCAGATGGCTACACCTTC. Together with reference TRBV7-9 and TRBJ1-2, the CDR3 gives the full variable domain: DTGVSQNPRHKITKRGQNVTFRCDPISEHNRLYWYRQTLGQGPEFLTYFQNEAQLEKSRLLSDRFSAERPKGSFSTLEIQRTEQGDSAMYLCASSVNRDSDGYTFGSGTRLTVV.

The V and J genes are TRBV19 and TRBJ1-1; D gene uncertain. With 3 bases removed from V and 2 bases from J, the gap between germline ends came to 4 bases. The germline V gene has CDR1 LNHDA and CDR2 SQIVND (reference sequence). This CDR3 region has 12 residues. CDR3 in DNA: TGTGCCAGTAGTATCTCCAACACTGAAGCTTTCTTT. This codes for CASSISNTEAFF. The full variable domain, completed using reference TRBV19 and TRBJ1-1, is DGGITQSPKYLFRKEGQNVTLSCEQNLNHDAMYWYRQDPGQGLRLIYYSQIVNDFQKGDIAEGYSVSREKKESFPLTVTSAQKNPTAFYLCASSISNTEAFFGQGTRLTVV.

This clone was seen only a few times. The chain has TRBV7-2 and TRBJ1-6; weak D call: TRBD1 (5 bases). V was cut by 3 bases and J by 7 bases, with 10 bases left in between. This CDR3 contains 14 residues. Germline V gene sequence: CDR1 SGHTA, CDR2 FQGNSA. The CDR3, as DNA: TGTGCCAGCAGCTTCTTGACAGAGAATTCACCCCTCCACTTT. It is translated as CASSFLTENSPLHF.

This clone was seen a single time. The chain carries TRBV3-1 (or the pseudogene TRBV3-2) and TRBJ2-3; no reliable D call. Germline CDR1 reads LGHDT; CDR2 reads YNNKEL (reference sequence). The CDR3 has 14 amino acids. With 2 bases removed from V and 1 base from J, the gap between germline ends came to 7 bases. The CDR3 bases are TGTGCCAGCAGCCAAACGGTCCGCACAGATACGCAGTATTTT. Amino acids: CASSQTVRTDTQYF.

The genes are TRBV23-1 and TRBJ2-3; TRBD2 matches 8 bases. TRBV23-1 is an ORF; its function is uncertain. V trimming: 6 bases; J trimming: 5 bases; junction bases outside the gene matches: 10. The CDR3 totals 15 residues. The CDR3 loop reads CASRLSGGRRDTQYF. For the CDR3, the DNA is TGCGCCAGCAGACTGAGCGGGGGAAGGAGAGATACGCAGTATTTT.

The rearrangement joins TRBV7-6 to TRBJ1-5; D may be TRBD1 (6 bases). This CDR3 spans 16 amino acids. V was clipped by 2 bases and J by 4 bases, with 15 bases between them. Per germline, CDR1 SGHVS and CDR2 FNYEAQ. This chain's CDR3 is CASSLMGQEFNQPQHF. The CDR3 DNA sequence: TGTGCCAGCAGCTTAATGGGACAAGAGTTTAATCAGCCCCAGCATTTT. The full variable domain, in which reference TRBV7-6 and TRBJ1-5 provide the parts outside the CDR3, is GAGVSQSPRYKVTKRGQDVALRCDPISGHVSLYWYRQALGQGPEFLTYFNYEAQQDKSGLPNDRFSAERPEGSISTLTIQRTEQRDSAMYRCASSLMGQEFNQPQHFGDGTRLSIL.

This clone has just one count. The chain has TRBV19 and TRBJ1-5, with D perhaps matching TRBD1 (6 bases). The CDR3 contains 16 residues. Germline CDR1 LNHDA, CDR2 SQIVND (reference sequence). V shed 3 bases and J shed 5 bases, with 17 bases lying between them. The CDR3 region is CASSIPPRGEDQPQHF. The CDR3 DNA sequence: TGTGCCAGTAGTATTCCCCCCAGGGGAGAGGATCAGCCCCAGCATTTT.

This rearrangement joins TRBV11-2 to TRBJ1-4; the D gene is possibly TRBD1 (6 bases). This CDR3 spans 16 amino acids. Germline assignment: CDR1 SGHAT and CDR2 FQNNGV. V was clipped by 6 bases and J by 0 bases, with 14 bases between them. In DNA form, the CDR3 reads TGTGCCAGCAGTCCCATTGGACAGCCAACTAATGAAAAACTGTTTTTT. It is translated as CASSPIGQPTNEKLFF.

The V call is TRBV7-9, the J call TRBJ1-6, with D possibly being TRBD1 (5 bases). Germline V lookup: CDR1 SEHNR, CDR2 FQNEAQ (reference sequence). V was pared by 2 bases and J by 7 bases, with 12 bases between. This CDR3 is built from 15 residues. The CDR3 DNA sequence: TGTGCCAGCAGCTTACCGGGACTCATAAATTCACCCCTCCACTTT. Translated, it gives CASSLPGLINSPLHF.

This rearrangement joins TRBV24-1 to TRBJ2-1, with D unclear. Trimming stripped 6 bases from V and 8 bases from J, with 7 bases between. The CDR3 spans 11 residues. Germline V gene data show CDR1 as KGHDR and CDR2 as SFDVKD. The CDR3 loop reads CATSLFDEQFF. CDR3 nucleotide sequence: TGTGCCACCAGTCTCTTCGATGAGCAGTTCTTC.

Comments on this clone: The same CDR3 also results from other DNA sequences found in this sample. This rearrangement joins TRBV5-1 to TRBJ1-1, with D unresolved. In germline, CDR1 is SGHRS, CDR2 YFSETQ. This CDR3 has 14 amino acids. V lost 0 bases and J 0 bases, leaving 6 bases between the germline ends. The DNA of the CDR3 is TGCGCCAGCAGCTTGGCCGGTATGAACACTGAAGCTTTCTTT. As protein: CASSLAGMNTEAFF.

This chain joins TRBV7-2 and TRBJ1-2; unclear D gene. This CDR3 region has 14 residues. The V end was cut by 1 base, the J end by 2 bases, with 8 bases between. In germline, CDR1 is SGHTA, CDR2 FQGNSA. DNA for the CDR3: TGTGCCAGCAGCTTAGATTTGGGCAACTATGGCTACACCTTC. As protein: CASSLDLGNYGYTF.

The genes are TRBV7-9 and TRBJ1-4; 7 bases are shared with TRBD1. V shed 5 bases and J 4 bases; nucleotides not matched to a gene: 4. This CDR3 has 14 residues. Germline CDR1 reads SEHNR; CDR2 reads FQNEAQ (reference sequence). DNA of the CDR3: TGTGCCAGCAGCCTAGGGGGCATTAATGAAAAACTGTTTTTT. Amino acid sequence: CASSLGGINEKLFF.

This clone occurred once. The CDR3 DNA reads as TGCGCCAGCAGCGGAACTAGCGGGGGGGCGGCTGCGCAGTATTTT. Its protein is CASSGTSGGAAAQYF. This rearrangement joins TRBV4-3 to TRBJ2-3; 13 positions match TRBD2. CDR1 LGHNA and CDR2 YSLEER come from the germline V gene. The CDR3 extends over 15 amino acids. The V segment lost 5 bases and the J segment 10 bases; nucleotides outside the gene matches: 9.

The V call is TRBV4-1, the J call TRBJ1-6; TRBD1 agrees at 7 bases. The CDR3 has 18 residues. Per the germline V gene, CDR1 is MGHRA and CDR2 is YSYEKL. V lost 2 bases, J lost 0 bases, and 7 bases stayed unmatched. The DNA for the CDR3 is TGCGCCAGCAGCCAAAATGGACAGGAAAGCTCCTATAATTCACCCCTCCACTTT. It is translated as CASSQNGQESSYNSPLHF.

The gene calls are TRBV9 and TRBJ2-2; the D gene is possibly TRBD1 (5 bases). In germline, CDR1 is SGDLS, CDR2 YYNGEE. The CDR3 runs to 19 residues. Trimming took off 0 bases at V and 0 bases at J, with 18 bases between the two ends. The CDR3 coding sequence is TGTGCCAGCAGCGTAGGGATGGGCAGGGTTATTGCGAACACCGGGGAGCTGTTTTTT. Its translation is CASSVGMGRVIANTGELFF.

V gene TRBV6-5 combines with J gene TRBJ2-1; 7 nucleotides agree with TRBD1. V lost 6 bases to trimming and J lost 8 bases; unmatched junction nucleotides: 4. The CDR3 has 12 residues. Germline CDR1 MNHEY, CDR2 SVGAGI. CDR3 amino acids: CASRYTGDEQFF. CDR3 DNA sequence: TGTGCCAGCAGGTACACAGGGGATGAGCAGTTCTTC.

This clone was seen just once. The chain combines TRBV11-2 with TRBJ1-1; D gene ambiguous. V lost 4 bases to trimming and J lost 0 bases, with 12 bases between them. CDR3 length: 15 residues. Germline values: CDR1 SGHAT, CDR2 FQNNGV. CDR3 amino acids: CASSSADWLNTEAFF. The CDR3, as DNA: TGTGCCAGCAGCTCAGCCGACTGGTTGAACACTGAAGCTTTCTTT.

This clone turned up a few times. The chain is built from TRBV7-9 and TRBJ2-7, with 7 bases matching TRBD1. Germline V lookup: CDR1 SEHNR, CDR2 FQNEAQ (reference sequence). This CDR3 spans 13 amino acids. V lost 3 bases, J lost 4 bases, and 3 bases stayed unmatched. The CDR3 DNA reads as TGTGCCAGCAGCTTTGGGACAGCTTACGAGCAGTACTTC. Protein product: CASSFGTAYEQYF.

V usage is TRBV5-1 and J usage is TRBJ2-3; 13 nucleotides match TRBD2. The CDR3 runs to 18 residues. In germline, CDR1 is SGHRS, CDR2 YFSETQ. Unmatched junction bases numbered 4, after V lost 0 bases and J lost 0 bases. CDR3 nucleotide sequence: TGCGCCAGCAGCTTGGAGGGGACTAGCGGGACTAGCACAGATACGCAGTATTTT. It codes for CASSLEGTSGTSTDTQYF. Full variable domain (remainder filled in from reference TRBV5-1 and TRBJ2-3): KAGVTQTPRYLIKTRGQQVTLSCSPISGHRSVSWYQQTPGQGLQFLFEYFSETQRNKGNFPGRFSGRQFSNSRSEMNVSTLELGDSALYLCASSLEGTSGTSTDTQYFGPGTRLTVL.

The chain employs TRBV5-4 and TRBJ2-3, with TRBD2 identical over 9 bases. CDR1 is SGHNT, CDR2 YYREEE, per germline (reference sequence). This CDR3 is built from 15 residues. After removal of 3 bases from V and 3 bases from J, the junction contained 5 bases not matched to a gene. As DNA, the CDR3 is TGTGCCAGCAGCTCAGGACTAGCGCAGACAGATACGCAGTATTTT. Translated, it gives CASSSGLAQTDTQYF.

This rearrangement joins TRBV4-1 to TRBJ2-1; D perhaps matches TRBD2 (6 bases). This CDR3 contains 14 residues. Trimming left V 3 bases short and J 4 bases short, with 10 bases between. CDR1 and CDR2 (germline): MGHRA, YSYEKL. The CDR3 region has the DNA TGCGCCAGCAGCCAGCAGACTAGTTACAATGAGCAGTTCTTC. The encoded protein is CASSQQTSYNEQFF.

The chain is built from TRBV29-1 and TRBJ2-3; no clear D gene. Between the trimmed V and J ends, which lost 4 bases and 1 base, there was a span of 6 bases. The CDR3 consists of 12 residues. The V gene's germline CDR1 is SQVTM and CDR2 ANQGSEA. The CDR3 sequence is CSVASGTDTQYF. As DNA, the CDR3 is TGCAGCGTTGCGTCTGGCACAGATACGCAGTATTTT.